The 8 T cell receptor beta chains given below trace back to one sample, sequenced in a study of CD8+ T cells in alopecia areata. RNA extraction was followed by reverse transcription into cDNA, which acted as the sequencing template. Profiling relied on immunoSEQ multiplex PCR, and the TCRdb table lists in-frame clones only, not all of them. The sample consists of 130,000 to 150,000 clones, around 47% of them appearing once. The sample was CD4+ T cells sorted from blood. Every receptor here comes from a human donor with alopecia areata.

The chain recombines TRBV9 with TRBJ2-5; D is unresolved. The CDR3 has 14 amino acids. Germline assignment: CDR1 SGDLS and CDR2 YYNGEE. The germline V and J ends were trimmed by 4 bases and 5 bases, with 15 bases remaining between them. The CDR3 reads CASSLQSGVETQYF. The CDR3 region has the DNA TGTGCCAGCAGCCTACAGTCCGGTGTGGAGACCCAGTACTTC.

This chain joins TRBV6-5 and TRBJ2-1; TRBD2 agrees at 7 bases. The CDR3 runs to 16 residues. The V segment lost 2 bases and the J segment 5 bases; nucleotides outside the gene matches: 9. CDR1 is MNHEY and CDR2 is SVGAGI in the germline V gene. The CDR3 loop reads CASSYRAGAPHNEQFF. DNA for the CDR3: TGTGCCAGCAGTTACCGGGCGGGAGCCCCTCACAATGAGCAGTTCTTC.

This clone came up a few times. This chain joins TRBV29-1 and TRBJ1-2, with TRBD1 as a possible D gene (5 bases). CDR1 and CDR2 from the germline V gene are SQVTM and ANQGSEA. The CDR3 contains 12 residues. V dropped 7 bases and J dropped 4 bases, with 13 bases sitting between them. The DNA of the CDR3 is TGCAGCGCATCGGGGGAAGGCTATGGCTACACCTTC. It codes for CSASGEGYGYTF.

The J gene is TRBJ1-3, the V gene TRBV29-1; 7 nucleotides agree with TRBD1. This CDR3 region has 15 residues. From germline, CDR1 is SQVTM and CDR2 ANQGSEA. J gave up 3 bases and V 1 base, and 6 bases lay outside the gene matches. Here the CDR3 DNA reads TGCAGCGTTGAAGGTCAGACAGGGTTTGGAAACACCATATATTTT. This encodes CSVEGQTGFGNTIYF.

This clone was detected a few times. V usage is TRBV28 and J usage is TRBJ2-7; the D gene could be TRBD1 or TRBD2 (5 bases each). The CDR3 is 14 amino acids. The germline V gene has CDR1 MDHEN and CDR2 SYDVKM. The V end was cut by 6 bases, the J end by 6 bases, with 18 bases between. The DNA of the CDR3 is TGTGCCAGCAGACGGCAGGGAGACTACCGCGAGCAGTACTTC. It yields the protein CASRRQGDYREQYF.

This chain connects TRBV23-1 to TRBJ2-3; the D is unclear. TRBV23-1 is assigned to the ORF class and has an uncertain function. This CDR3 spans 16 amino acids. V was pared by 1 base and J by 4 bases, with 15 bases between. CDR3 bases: TGCGCCAGCAGTCAATTATTAGAACCCCAGGCAGATACGCAGTATTTT. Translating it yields CASSQLLEPQADTQYF.

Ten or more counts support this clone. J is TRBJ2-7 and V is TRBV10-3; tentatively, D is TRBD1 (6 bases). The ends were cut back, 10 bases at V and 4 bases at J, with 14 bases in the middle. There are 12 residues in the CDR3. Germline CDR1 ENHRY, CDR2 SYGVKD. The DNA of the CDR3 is TGTGCCACCGGGGACACAGATTACGAGCAGTACTTC. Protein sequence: CATGDTDYEQYF.

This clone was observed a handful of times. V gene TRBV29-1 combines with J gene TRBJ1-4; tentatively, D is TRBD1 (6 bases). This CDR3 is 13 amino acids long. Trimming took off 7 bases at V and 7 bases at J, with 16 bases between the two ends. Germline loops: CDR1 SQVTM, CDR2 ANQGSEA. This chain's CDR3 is CSAYRVGVEKLFF. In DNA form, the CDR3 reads TGCAGCGCGTACAGGGTTGGGGTTGAAAAACTGTTTTTT.